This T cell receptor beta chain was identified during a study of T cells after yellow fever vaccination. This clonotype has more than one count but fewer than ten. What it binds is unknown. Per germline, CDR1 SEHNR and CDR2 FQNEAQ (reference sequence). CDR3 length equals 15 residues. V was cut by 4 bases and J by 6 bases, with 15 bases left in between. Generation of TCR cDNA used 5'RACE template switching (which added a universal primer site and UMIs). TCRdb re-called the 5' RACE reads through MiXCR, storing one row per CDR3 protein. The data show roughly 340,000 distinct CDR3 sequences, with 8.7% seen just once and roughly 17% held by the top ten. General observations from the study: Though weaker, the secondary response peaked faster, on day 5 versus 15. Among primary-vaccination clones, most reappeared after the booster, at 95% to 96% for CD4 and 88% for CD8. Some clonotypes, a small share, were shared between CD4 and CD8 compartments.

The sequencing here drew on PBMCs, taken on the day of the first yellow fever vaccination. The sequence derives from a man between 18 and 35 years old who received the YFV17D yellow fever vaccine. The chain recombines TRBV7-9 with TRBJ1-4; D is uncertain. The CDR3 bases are TGTGCCAGCAGCTCGTATTTGATAGCTCATGAAAAACTGTTTTTT. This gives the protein CASSSYLIAHEKLFF.